Presented here are 27 T cell receptor beta chains from one specimen sequenced in a study of blood T cells in healthy people across ages. Using a J-beta primer mix together with a sample-barcoded 5' primer, a second PCR was run for roughly 6 to 11 cycles. From the 5' RACE reads, TCRdb called clonotypes with MiXCR, one entry per CDR3 protein. The data contain some 700,000 distinct CDR3 sequences, roughly 20% of them seen just once; the ten biggest clones take up around a fifth. The specimen was blood. Receptors were obtained from a man between 65 and 79 years old in good health.

This clonotype was counted a few times. The CDR3 nucleotides are TGTGCCAGCAGCCAAAGGCTAGCGGGCCCCGAGACCCAGTACTTC. Translation: CASSQRLAGPETQYF. This chain connects TRBV3-1 to TRBJ2-5; 8 bases line up with TRBD2. The V gene end was trimmed by 2 bases and the J gene end by 5 bases; junction bases not matched to a gene: 7. The CDR3 consists of 15 residues. The V gene's germline CDR1 is LGHDT and CDR2 YNNKEL (reference sequence).

This clonotype has a handful of counts. V usage is TRBV29-1 and J usage is TRBJ1-1; 8 bases are shared with TRBD1. Germline CDR1 is SQVTM and CDR2 is ANQGSEA. The CDR3 is 13 amino acids. With V trimmed by 6 bases and J by 4 bases, 7 bases remained unmatched. CDR3 sequence (DNA): TGCAGCGTCCGCCGCGACAGGGGCACTGAAGCTTTCTTT. Its protein is CSVRRDRGTEAFF.

This clonotype has only a few counts. The chain couples TRBV2 to TRBJ2-2, with 8 bases identical to TRBD1. J lost 5 bases, V lost 2 bases, and 1 base had no gene match. The germline CDR1 and CDR2 sequences are SNHLY and FYNNEI. The CDR3 extends over 14 amino acids. DNA of the CDR3: TGTGCCAGCAGTGAAACAGGGGGGACCGGGGAGCTGTTTTTT. Its translation: CASSETGGTGELFF.

This clonotype appeared a few times. CDR3 DNA: TGTGCCAGCAGCCACCGGCGGGACTCCTGGTCTGAAGCTTTCTTT. Its translation is CASSHRRDSWSEAFF. The chain combines TRBV7-6 with TRBJ1-1; tentatively, D is TRBD1 (5 bases). V was clipped by 5 bases and J by 6 bases, with 19 bases between them. The CDR3 sequence is 15 residues long. Germline V gene data show CDR1 as SGHVS and CDR2 as FNYEAQ.

Details on this clonotype: The junction and the germline gene differ at one end; a read error may be behind it. The chain carries TRBV7-9 and TRBJ1-1; tentatively, D is TRBD1 (6 bases). The CDR3 extends over 13 amino acids. Germline-derived CDR1 and CDR2 are SEHNR and FQNEAQ (reference sequence). DNA of the CDR3: TGTGCCAGCAGCTCAGGGGTAAACACTGAAGCTTCCTTT. This codes for CASSSGVNTEASF.

This clonotype was found a few times. The junction departs from germline at one end; a sequencing error may be responsible. V and J are TRBV29-1 and TRBJ2-5, with TRBD2 matching over 13 bases. The CDR3 loop spans 14 amino acids. Germline CDR1 is SQVTM and CDR2 is ANQGSEA. CDR3 nucleotide sequence: TGCAGTCCCAGACTAGCGGGAGGAGGGGAGACCCAGTATTTC. Protein: CSPRLAGGGETQYF. The entire variable domain, with the rest obtained from reference TRBV29-1 and TRBJ2-5, is as follows: SAVISQKPSRDICQRGTSLTIQCQVDSQVTMMFWYRQQPGQSLTLIATANQGSEATYESGFVIDKFPISRPNLTFSTLTVSNMSPEDSSIYLCSPRLAGGGETQYFGPGTRLLVL.

The rearrangement uses TRBV7-2 and TRBJ2-5; D is unclear. With the DNA end fitting TRBJ2-7 better, the J assignment may be wrong. The CDR3 has 14 amino acids. Germline V gene sequence: CDR1 SGHTA, CDR2 FQGNSA. The CDR3 DNA reads TGTGCCAGCAGCCCGGCTGACAAGTCCCGCGAGCAGTACTTC. Amino acids: CASSPADKSREQYF.

This clonotype showed up just a few times. The chain combines TRBV6-1 with TRBJ2-1, with D perhaps assigned TRBD1 or TRBD2 (5 bases each). V lost 1 base to trimming and J lost 6 bases, with 16 bases between them. The germline gives CDR1 MNHNS, CDR2 SASEGT. The CDR3 runs to 16 residues. CDR3 sequence reads: CASSEDEGLLVNEQFF. The CDR3 region has the DNA TGTGCCAGCAGTGAAGATGAGGGGCTCCTCGTCAATGAGCAGTTCTTC.

J is TRBJ2-7 and V is TRBV3-1; the D is unclear. The CDR3 contains 13 residues. Per germline, CDR1 LGHDT and CDR2 YNNKEL (reference sequence). Trimming removed 5 bases at V and 5 bases at J, with 13 bases between. CDR3 region: CASSTYGRHEQYF. In nucleotides, the CDR3 is TGTGCCAGCAGCACTTATGGGCGGCACGAGCAGTACTTC.

The J gene is TRBJ2-3, the V gene TRBV5-1; D is ambiguous. The V gene's germline CDR1 is SGHRS and CDR2 YFSETQ. Trimming removed 4 bases at V and 4 bases at J, with 16 bases between. This CDR3 has 15 residues. The CDR3 DNA reads as TGCGCCAGCAGCCTGCCCGGGCCCCGCGCAGATACGCAGTATTTT. Translation gives CASSLPGPRADTQYF.

The V call is TRBV30, the J call TRBJ1-6, with D unresolved. Germline loops: CDR1 GTSNPN, CDR2 SVGIG (reference sequence). The V end lost 0 bases, the J end lost 7 bases, and 13 bases lay between the germline ends. The CDR3 runs 15 residues. In DNA form, the CDR3 reads TGTGCCTGGAGTGTACTCCGTGGGCGGAATTCACCCCTCCACTTT. Translating gives CAWSVLRGRNSPLHF. Full variable domain (outside the CDR3, taken from reference TRBV30 and TRBJ1-6): SQTIHQWPATLVQPVGSPLSLECTVEGTSNPNLYWYRQAAGRGLQLLFYSVGIGQISSEVPQNLSASRPQDRQFILSSKKLLLSDSGFYLCAWSVLRGRNSPLHFGNGTRLTVT.

This sequence joins TRBV13 and TRBJ2-2; possibly TRBD2 for D (5 bases). Germline V gene data show CDR1 as PRHDT and CDR2 as FYEKMQ (reference sequence). The V end lost 4 bases, the J end lost 7 bases, and 10 bases lay between the germline ends. The CDR3 is 13 amino acids. DNA for the CDR3: TGTGCCAGCAGCTCTGGAGGTAACGGGGAGCTGTTTTTT. Protein: CASSSGGNGELFF.

This clonotype was observed a handful of times. The chain joins TRBV10-3 to TRBJ2-1; 7 bases are a match to TRBD1. CDR1 is ENHRY, CDR2 SYGVKD, per germline. The CDR3 sequence is 13 residues long. Trimming removed 8 bases from V and 6 bases from J; junction bases left unmatched: 7. Written as DNA, the CDR3 is TGTGCCATCTCGGGACAGCTATGCAATGAGCAGTTCTTC. This gives the protein CAISGQLCNEQFF.

About this clonotype itself: One junction end does not reproduce the germline sequence, and a read error may be involved. V gene TRBV12-3 or TRBV12-4 combines with J gene TRBJ2-5; D assignment may be TRBD1 or TRBD2 (6 bases each). TRBJ2-7 matches the DNA end more closely, so the J call is doubtful. The CDR3 contains 14 residues. The CDR3 here is CASRRRGSSDEQYF. CDR3 sequence (DNA): TGTGCCAGCAGGAGGAGGGGGAGCTCCGACGAGCAGTACTTC.

This rearrangement joins TRBV29-1 to TRBJ2-3; 8 bases agree with TRBD2. This CDR3 has 18 residues. Germline V gene lookup returns CDR1 SQVTM and CDR2 ANQGSEA. The J segment lost 3 bases and the V segment lost 2 bases, leaving 16 bases of the junction unmatched. CDR3 protein: CSVELRLGRGRSTDTQYF. CDR3 in DNA: TGCAGCGTTGAATTACGTTTGGGTCGCGGGAGGTCAACAGATACGCAGTATTTT.

The chain carries TRBV29-1 and TRBJ1-2; 10 bases are a match to TRBD1. Germline lookup yields CDR1 SQVTM and CDR2 ANQGSEA. Trimming at V came to 7 bases and at J to 1 base, leaving 6 bases not matched to a gene. This CDR3 contains 14 residues. The DNA for the CDR3 is TGCAGCGGACAGGGGGCTTTAGATAACTATGGCTACACCTTC. Its protein is CSGQGALDNYGYTF.

V and J are TRBV9 and TRBJ2-4; D remains ambiguous. CDR1 is SGDLS and CDR2 is YYNGEE in the germline V gene. The CDR3 runs 14 residues. The V end lost 2 bases, the J end lost 0 bases, and 6 bases lay between the germline ends. The CDR3 protein is CASSVGIAKNIQYF. The CDR3 DNA reads TGTGCCAGCAGCGTCGGAATAGCCAAAAACATTCAGTACTTC.

This clonotype has a handful of counts. The chain is built from TRBV7-2 and TRBJ2-5, with 7 bases aligning to TRBD2. CDR3 length: 14 residues. Per germline, CDR1 SGHTA and CDR2 FQGNSA. V was pared by 3 bases and J by 1 base, with 2 bases of the junction left unmatched. The CDR3: CASSFSSGQETQYF. CDR3 in DNA: TGTGCCAGCAGCTTCTCTAGCGGCCAAGAGACCCAGTACTTC. Complete variable domain (other parts from reference TRBV7-2 and TRBJ2-5): GAGVSQSPSNKVTEKGKDVELRCDPISGHTALYWYRQSLGQGLEFLIYFQGNSAPDKSGLPSDRFSAERTGGSVSTLTIQRTQQEDSAVYLCASSFSSGQETQYFGPGTRLLVL.

In this sample, this clonotype turned up a few times. The chain employs TRBV7-9 and TRBJ2-1; TRBD2 matches 8 bases. The CDR3 is 15 residues long. Germline values: CDR1 SEHNR, CDR2 FQNEAQ (reference sequence). Germline trimming cut 2 bases from V and 8 bases from J; bases unmatched to any gene: 8. The CDR3 reads CASSLLGLVGHEQFF. The CDR3 region has the DNA TGTGCCAGCAGCTTACTGGGACTAGTGGGTCATGAGCAGTTCTTC.

This sequence joins TRBV14 and TRBJ2-1, with TRBD2 matching 8 bases. Trimming cost V 6 bases and J 7 bases; bases outside gene matches: 26. CDR1 and CDR2 (germline): SGHDN, FVKESK. The CDR3 covers 20 residues. The CDR3 spells CASSMARTSFFRQTENEQFF. The CDR3 coding sequence is TGTGCCAGCAGTATGGCTAGGACTAGCTTTTTCCGACAGACAGAAAATGAGCAGTTCTTC. The variable domain in full, with the rest retrieved from reference TRBV14 and TRBJ2-1, is EAGVTQFPSHSVIEKGQTVTLRCDPISGHDNLYWYRRVMGKEIKFLLHFVKESKQDESGMPNNRFLAERTGGTYSTLKVQPAELEDSGVYFCASSMARTSFFRQTENEQFFGPGTRLTVL.

The rearrangement links TRBV27 to TRBJ1-2, with D unresolved. Germline values: CDR1 MNHEY, CDR2 SMNVEV (reference sequence). V lost 5 bases and J lost 4, with 14 bases in between. The CDR3 runs to 14 residues. CDR3 loop: CASSPGELGYGYTF. For the CDR3, the DNA is TGTGCCAGCAGTCCCGGGGAGCTCGGCTATGGCTACACCTTC.

In this sample, this clonotype turned up a few times. The chain joins TRBV4-3 to TRBJ1-6; D call uncertain. CDR1 and CDR2 (germline): LGHNA, YSLEER. The CDR3 sequence is 12 residues long. V was trimmed by 4 bases and J by 10 bases, leaving 8 bases between them. CDR3: CASSPMESPLHF. CDR3 sequence (DNA): TGCGCCAGCAGCCCTATGGAGTCACCCCTCCACTTT.

At least ten counts were recorded for this clonotype. The rearrangement joins TRBV12-3 or TRBV12-4 to TRBJ1-4, with 10 bases identical to TRBD1. The CDR3 runs 14 residues. J gave up 7 bases and V 6 bases, and 5 bases lay outside the gene matches. The CDR3 bases are TGTGCCAGCAGACGACAGGGGGCGGGTGAAAAACTGTTTTTT. Its protein product is CASRRQGAGEKLFF.

This clonotype turned up a few times. The rearrangement links TRBV24-1 to TRBJ1-2, with D possibly being TRBD1 (5 bases). Germline V gene sequence: CDR1 KGHDR, CDR2 SFDVKD. V gave up 3 bases and J gave up 5 bases, with 12 bases separating them. The CDR3 contains 14 residues. CDR3 nucleotides: TGTGCCACCAGTGATCCCGGGACCCCGTATGGCTACACCTTC. Protein sequence: CATSDPGTPYGYTF.

This clonotype came up a few times. The chain links TRBV3-1 to TRBJ1-3; no clear D gene. This CDR3 contains 15 residues. V was shortened by 6 bases and J by 0 bases, with 12 bases between the two germline ends. CDR1 is LGHDT and CDR2 is YNNKEL in the germline V gene (reference sequence). The CDR3 sequence: CASSPRRDSGNTIYF. The CDR3 DNA reads as TGTGCCAGCAGTCCGAGACGGGACTCTGGAAACACCATATATTTT.

This clonotype came up many times. For the CDR3, the DNA is TGCAGTGCTAGAGACCGACTAACAGGGTTGGAGACCCAGTACTTC. Amino acid sequence: CSARDRLTGLETQYF. The chain is built from TRBV20-1 and TRBJ2-5, with a possible D match to TRBD1 (6 bases). V shed 0 bases and J shed 5 bases, with 16 bases lying between them. The CDR3 has 15 amino acids. The germline V gene has CDR1 DFQATT and CDR2 SNEGSKA (reference sequence).

This clonotype was seen more than once but under ten times. V is TRBV11-1 and J is TRBJ2-3; 7 bases agree with TRBD2. Germline lookup yields CDR1 SGHAT and CDR2 FQDESV (reference sequence). Unmatched junction bases numbered 7, after V lost 7 bases and J lost 0 bases. This CDR3 comprises 15 residues. CDR3 loop: CASTSGATSTDTQYF. The CDR3 DNA reads as TGTGCCAGCACCAGCGGGGCCACTAGCACAGATACGCAGTATTTT. Drawing the rest from reference TRBV11-1 and TRBJ2-3, the complete variable domain is EAEVAQSPRYKITEKSQAVAFWCDPISGHATLYWYRQILGQGPELLVQFQDESVVDDSQLPKDRFSAERLKGVDSTLKIQPAELGDSAMYLCASTSGATSTDTQYFGPGTRLTVL.